The 28 T cell receptor beta chains below were found in one sample sequenced in a study of response to subunit inactivated influenza vaccine. One entry per CDR3 protein results from TCRdb running MiXCR on the RT-PCR reads. The sample lists 500,000 to 600,000 distinct CDR3 sequences; 14% were seen once. Sequenced material: PBMCs from blood, taken 11 to 12 days after vaccination. Source of these receptors: a man aged 50 or older who received an inactivated influenza vaccine.

This clonotype was picked up a small number of times. The chain is built from TRBV28 and TRBJ1-1, with no clear D. Trimming shortened V by 7 bases and J by 1 base, and 10 bases separated the two germline ends. The CDR3 runs to 13 residues. Germline V gene lookup returns CDR1 MDHEN and CDR2 SYDVKM. CDR3 nucleotides: TGTGCCAGCAAAAGGAACACGAACACTGAAGCTTTCTTT. Protein product: CASKRNTNTEAFF.

A few counts support this clonotype. The J gene is TRBJ2-1, the V gene TRBV7-6, with no clear D. Germline CDR1 and CDR2: SGHVS and FNYEAQ. The V end lost 1 base, the J end lost 7 bases, and 8 bases lay between the germline ends. This CDR3 comprises 13 residues. The CDR3 is CASSLGWRNEQFF. CDR3 in DNA: TGTGCCAGCAGCTTAGGGTGGCGGAATGAGCAGTTCTTC.

This clonotype has at least ten counts. The chain uses TRBV4-3 and TRBJ2-1, with a possible D match to TRBD1 (5 bases). The CDR3 runs 14 residues. Per germline, CDR1 LGHNA and CDR2 YSLEER. Trimming stripped 0 bases from V and 6 bases from J, with 9 bases between. The CDR3, as DNA: TGCGCCAGCAGCCAAGATGCAGGGTCCAATGAGCAGTTCTTC. It specifies CASSQDAGSNEQFF.

The V call is TRBV10-3, the J call TRBJ2-3; 8 positions match TRBD2. CDR1 ENHRY and CDR2 SYGVKD come from the germline V gene. The CDR3 is made up of 16 amino acids. Trimming cost V 0 bases and J 2 bases; bases outside gene matches: 4. CDR3 bases: TGTGCCATCAGTGAGTCGAACGGGAGGGCCACAGATACGCAGTATTTT. It yields the protein CAISESNGRATDTQYF.

Many counts were recorded for this clonotype. The V call is TRBV12-3 or TRBV12-4, the J call TRBJ1-2; D is ambiguous. This CDR3 contains 12 residues. The ends were cut back, 5 bases at V and 4 bases at J, with 8 bases in the middle. This CDR3 reads CASSRRGYGYTF. The DNA of the CDR3 is TGTGCCAGCAGTCGTAGAGGCTATGGCTACACCTTC.

This chain joins TRBV3-1 and TRBJ2-5; 12 bases are shared with TRBD2. Germline CDR1 LGHDT, CDR2 YNNKEL (reference sequence). CDR3 length: 16 residues. V was pared by 4 bases and J by 5 bases, with 8 bases of the junction left unmatched. The CDR3 spells CASSPSGLAGMETQYF. The CDR3 DNA reads as TGTGCCAGCAGCCCCTCAGGACTAGCGGGAATGGAGACCCAGTACTTC.

This clonotype came up a few times. The CDR3 loop is CASSQDNRVFEKLFF. The CDR3 DNA reads as TGCGCCAGCAGCCAAGATAACAGGGTATTTGAAAAACTGTTTTTT. V usage is TRBV4-3 and J usage is TRBJ1-4; possibly TRBD1 for D (6 bases). This CDR3 spans 15 amino acids. The germline V gene encodes CDR1 LGHNA and CDR2 YSLEER. Between the trimmed V and J ends, which lost 0 bases and 7 bases, there was a span of 12 bases.

The chain has TRBV3-1 and TRBJ2-3; 11 bases fit TRBD2. V was clipped by 6 bases and J by 3 bases; unmatched bases: 5. The CDR3 has 15 residues. Looked up from germline, CDR1 is LGHDT and CDR2 is YNNKEL (reference sequence). The CDR3 sequence: CASSRTSGLTDTQYF. The DNA of the CDR3 is TGTGCCAGCAGTCGGACTAGCGGGCTGACAGATACGCAGTATTTT.

The sample holds a few counts of this clonotype. V usage is TRBV15 and J usage is TRBJ2-1, with D unresolved. The CDR3 spans 11 residues. Trimming stripped 0 bases from V and 10 bases from J, with 4 bases between. In germline, CDR1 is LNHNV, CDR2 YYDKDF (reference sequence). The CDR3 reads CATSRDLEQFF. The CDR3 bases are TGTGCCACCAGCAGAGATTTGGAGCAGTTCTTC.

The chain carries TRBV28 and TRBJ2-7, with TRBD1 identical over 9 bases. Germline V gene data show CDR1 as MDHEN and CDR2 as SYDVKM. After removal of 5 bases from V and 3 bases from J, the junction contained 17 bases not matched to a gene. CDR3 length: 18 residues. The CDR3 here is CASSVRDRVSSRNYEQYF. The CDR3 region has the DNA TGTGCCAGCAGTGTCCGGGACAGGGTTTCTTCTCGCAACTACGAGCAGTACTTC.

The rearrangement links TRBV19 to TRBJ2-2, with D perhaps TRBD1 or TRBD2 (6 bases each). CDR3 length equals 13 residues. V shed 7 bases and J shed 7 bases, with 13 bases lying between them. Germline V gene sequence: CDR1 LNHDA, CDR2 SQIVND (reference sequence). Here the CDR3 DNA reads TGTGCCAGTATGACAAGGGGGGTCGGGGAGCTGTTTTTT. This gives the protein CASMTRGVGELFF.

The table lists this clonotype with a few counts. The chain links TRBV10-2 to TRBJ1-1; TRBD1 matches 7 bases. CDR1 is WSHSY and CDR2 is SAAADI in the germline V gene. This CDR3 spans 14 amino acids. J was trimmed by 2 bases and V by 3 bases; bases with no gene match: 3. The CDR3 reads CASSDGDRNTEAFF. CDR3 sequence (DNA): TGCGCCAGCAGTGATGGGGACAGAAACACTGAAGCTTTCTTT.

The chain employs TRBV30 and TRBJ2-4; 7 nucleotides agree with TRBD2. The CDR3 consists of 11 residues. V trimming: 3 bases; J trimming: 9 bases; junction bases outside the gene matches: 2. CDR1 and CDR2 (germline): GTSNPN, SVGIG (reference sequence). The CDR3 region has the DNA TGTGCCTGGAGCACGGGGGGCATTCAGTACTTC. Translated: CAWSTGGIQYF.

The CDR3 DNA is TGTGCCAGCAGCTTAGGACTGGACCCCTCCTACAATGAGCAGTTCTTC. It translates to CASSLGLDPSYNEQFF. The genes are TRBV11-2 and TRBJ2-1; D remains unclear. This CDR3 region has 16 residues. Germline values: CDR1 SGHAT, CDR2 FQNNGV. Trimming shortened V by 1 base and J by 0 bases, and 10 bases separated the two germline ends.

This clonotype has just a few counts. This rearrangement joins TRBV5-1 to TRBJ2-1, with TRBD2 matching over 7 bases. This CDR3 has 16 residues. Trimming cost V 0 bases and J 0 bases; bases outside gene matches: 3. Germline assignment: CDR1 SGHRS and CDR2 YFSETQ. Written as DNA, the CDR3 is TGCGCCAGCAGCTTGGCGGGAGGATTCTCCTACAATGAGCAGTTCTTC. It is translated as CASSLAGGFSYNEQFF.

This chain connects TRBV28 to TRBJ2-3; 9 bases line up with TRBD1. The CDR3 has 14 residues. The V segment lost 8 bases and the J segment 5 bases; nucleotides outside the gene matches: 8. CDR1 is MDHEN, CDR2 SYDVKM, per germline. As DNA, the CDR3 is TGTGCCAGCCGTAGCGGACAGGGGAGAGATACGCAGTATTTT. Amino acids: CASRSGQGRDTQYF.

In this sample, this clonotype turned up a few times. The chain has TRBV6-1 and TRBJ1-2, with 11 bases that match TRBD1. The junction had 4 bases not matched to a gene; V was cut back by 5 bases and J by 2 bases. The CDR3 has 15 residues. Germline values: CDR1 MNHNS, CDR2 SASEGT. CDR3 residues: CASSRTGGVNYGYTF. The CDR3 DNA is TGTGCCAGCAGTCGGACAGGGGGCGTAAACTATGGCTACACCTTC.

This clonotype was counted many times. The rearrangement joins TRBV28 to TRBJ1-4; unclear D gene. Trimming shortened V by 6 bases and J by 7 bases, and 24 bases separated the two germline ends. This CDR3 spans 17 amino acids. The germline V gene has CDR1 MDHEN and CDR2 SYDVKM. DNA of the CDR3: TGTGCCAGCAGCCCGTCCGTCATTAGGGTAAAGGCTGAAAAACTGTTTTTT. Amino acid sequence: CASSPSVIRVKAEKLFF.

This clonotype has only a few counts. The V call is TRBV24-1, the J call TRBJ2-3; perhaps TRBD2 as D (5 bases). This CDR3 spans 16 amino acids. Germline CDR1 KGHDR, CDR2 SFDVKD. The ends were cut back, 4 bases at V and 3 bases at J, with 16 bases in the middle. The CDR3 is CATSDHPIRGTDTQYF. DNA of the CDR3: TGTGCCACCAGTGACCACCCGATCAGAGGGACAGATACGCAGTATTTT.

This clonotype has at least ten counts. The chain employs TRBV11-2 and TRBJ1-4; 8 nucleotides agree with TRBD1. This CDR3 is 17 amino acids long. Germline V gene data show CDR1 as SGHAT and CDR2 as FQNNGV. The trim removed 0 bases at V and 8 bases at J, leaving 11 bases unmatched. CDR3 in amino acids: CASSLDIMRQGLEKLFF. The CDR3 DNA is TGTGCCAGCAGCTTAGATATCATGAGACAGGGGCTAGAAAAACTGTTTTTT. The full variable domain, completed using reference TRBV11-2 and TRBJ1-4, is EAGVAQSPRYKIIEKRQSVAFWCNPISGHATLYWYQQILGQGPKLLIQFQNNGVVDDSQLPKDRFSAERLKGVDSTLKIQPAKLEDSAVYLCASSLDIMRQGLEKLFFGSGTQLSVL.

The rearrangement uses TRBV3-1 and TRBJ2-3, with D perhaps TRBD2 (6 bases). From germline, CDR1 is LGHDT and CDR2 YNNKEL (reference sequence). V was shortened by 2 bases and J by 3 bases, with 15 bases between the two germline ends. The CDR3 spans 16 residues. CDR3 DNA: TGTGCCAGCAGCCAACCCTCGCGGGATCCGACAGATACGCAGTATTTT. It codes for CASSQPSRDPTDTQYF.

There are a few counts of this clonotype. The chain links TRBV7-8 to TRBJ2-7; 9 bases fit TRBD1. Germline CDR1 and CDR2: SGHVS and FQNEAQ. V was clipped by 5 bases and J by 3 bases; unmatched bases: 5. The CDR3 has 14 residues. Here the CDR3 reads CASSKSDRGYEQYF. In DNA, the CDR3 is TGTGCCAGCAGCAAGTCGGACAGGGGCTACGAGCAGTACTTC.

This chain joins TRBV6-5 and TRBJ2-1; 13 nucleotides match TRBD2. This CDR3 is 17 amino acids long. The trim removed 4 bases at V and 7 bases at J, leaving 10 bases unmatched. CDR1 and CDR2 (germline): MNHEY, SVGAGI. The CDR3: CASSFRSTSGRRNEQFF. In nucleotides, the CDR3 is TGTGCCAGCAGTTTTCGTTCGACTAGCGGGAGGAGGAATGAGCAGTTCTTC.

The sample holds many counts of this clonotype. The chain has TRBV7-2 and TRBJ2-1, with D unresolved. The CDR3 is 13 amino acids. The V and J ends lost 5 bases and 4 bases respectively, with 9 bases between them. In germline, CDR1 is SGHTA, CDR2 FQGNSA. The CDR3 loop is CASSQMSYNEQFF. The CDR3 nucleotides read TGTGCCAGCAGCCAAATGTCATACAATGAGCAGTTCTTC.

The table lists this clonotype with a few counts. The rearrangement uses TRBV10-3 and TRBJ2-5; the D gene is possibly TRBD2 (7 bases). The CDR3 covers 16 residues. V was trimmed by 11 bases and J by 4 bases, leaving 26 bases between them. CDR1 is ENHRY, CDR2 SYGVKD, per germline. CDR3 sequence (DNA): TGTGCCGCCCGACCTGGAGACGCGGGGGCACGAGAGACCCAGTACTTC. Protein: CAARPGDAGARETQYF.

V gene TRBV12-3 or TRBV12-4 combines with J gene TRBJ1-6; TRBD1 matches 7 bases. This CDR3 has 14 amino acids. The V gene end was trimmed by 7 bases and the J gene end by 7 bases; junction bases not matched to a gene: 7. This CDR3 reads CASNAGGFNSPLHF. The DNA of the CDR3 is TGTGCCAGCAACGCAGGGGGATTCAATTCACCCCTCCACTTT.

This clonotype has more than one count but fewer than ten. The CDR3 protein is CASSSTSWFSGANVLTF. CDR3 DNA: TGCGCCAGCAGCTCAACCAGTTGGTTCTCTGGGGCCAACGTCCTGACTTTC. V usage is TRBV4-3 and J usage is TRBJ2-6; D is uncertain. The V gene lost 5 bases and the J gene lost 0 bases, with 14 bases spanning the gap. CDR1 LGHNA and CDR2 YSLEER come from the germline V gene. The CDR3 loop spans 17 amino acids.

Many counts were recorded for this clonotype. The CDR3 spells CASSYGTPSTNEKLFF. Here the CDR3 DNA reads TGCGCCAGCAGCTATGGGACCCCCTCAACTAATGAAAAACTGTTTTTT. This chain connects TRBV5-1 to TRBJ1-4; possibly TRBD1 for D (5 bases). The CDR3 has 16 amino acids. V shed 3 bases and J shed 0 bases, with 12 bases lying between them. From germline, CDR1 is SGHRS and CDR2 YFSETQ.